A selection of T cell receptor beta chains follows, all from one sample in a study of technical replicates of blood from several donors. Assay used: immunoSEQ multiplex PCR; TCRdb lists only in-frame clones, some missing. The data show tens of thousands of clones, roughly 94% seen once. The source material was T cells isolated from PBMCs. The receptors stem from a human donor in good health. CDR3s include the opening cysteine and the closing phenylalanine or tryptophan. Each record gives: J gene, V gene, D gene, CDR3 protein, CDR3 DNA. The D gene is left open where the match is weak.

TRBJ2-3 TRBV9 NA CASSDAGSTDTQYF TGTGCCAGCAGCGACGCGGGAAGCACAGATACGCAGTATTTT
TRBJ2-7 TRBV28 TRBD1 CASIKSGDRSYEQYF TGTGCCAGCATCAAGTCCGGGGACAGGTCCTACGAGCAGTACTTC
TRBJ1-5 TRBV6-1 NA CASSENTYQPQHF TGTGCCAGCAGTGAAAATACATACCAGCCCCAGCATTTT
TRBJ2-1 TRBV27 TRBD2 CASRTSGSSEDNEQFF TGTGCCAGCAGGACTAGCGGGAGCTCCGAGGACAATGAGCAGTTCTTC
TRBJ2-5 TRBV5-4 TRBD2 CASSLGVSSGYETQYF TGTGCCAGCAGCTTAGGGGTTTCTAGCGGTTATGAGACCCAGTACTTC
TRBJ1-3 TRBV2 NA CASSREVSGNTIYF TGTGCCAGCAGTAGGGAGGTCTCTGGAAACACCATATATTTT
TRBJ2-3 TRBV5-1 TRBD2 CASSLGLAGDTQYF TGCGCCAGCAGCTTGGGTCTAGCGGGAGATACGCAGTATTTT
TRBJ2-3 TRBV7-4 TRBD2 CASSRRTSGRTDTQYF TGTGCCAGCAGCCGCCGGACTAGCGGGAGAACAGATACGCAGTATTTT
TRBJ1-1 TRBV6-5 TRBD1 CASSRQGSEAFF TGTGCCAGCAGTCGACAGGGGTCTGAAGCTTTCTTT
TRBJ1-5 TRBV5-1 TRBD1 CASSLTGASQPQHF TGCGCCAGCAGCTTGACAGGGGCTAGTCAGCCCCAGCATTTT
TRBJ1-1 TRBV9 TRBD1 CASSVSGTAEAFF TGTGCCAGCAGCGTCTCCGGGACAGCCGAAGCTTTCTTT
TRBJ1-1 TRBV7-6 NA CASSFTGTTEAFF TGTGCCAGCAGCTTCACAGGGACCACTGAAGCTTTCTTT
TRBJ2-1 TRBV29-1 TRBD2 CSDRTSGAYNEQFF TGCAGCGACCGGACTAGCGGGGCCTACAATGAGCAGTTCTTC
TRBJ2-1 TRBV13 TRBD2 CASSPTSGPYNEQFF TGTGCCAGCAGCCCCACTAGCGGACCTTACAATGAGCAGTTCTTC
TRBJ2-3 TRBV2 TRBD1 CASSEGRKGAVTDTQYF TGTGCCAGCAGTGAGGGCCGGAAGGGGGCTGTAACAGATACGCAGTATTTT
TRBJ2-1 TRBV4-1 NA CASSLRRSSYNEQFF TGCGCCAGCAGCCTGCGGAGGTCCTCATACAATGAGCAGTTCTTC